This T cell receptor beta chain was documented in a study of CD4 and CD8 cells across lung adenocarcinoma regions. V dropped 3 bases and J dropped 1 base, with 18 bases sitting between them. The CDR3 extends over 18 amino acids. The germline V gene has CDR1 LGHNA and CDR2 YNFKEQ. Localized lung adenocarcinoma, a non-small cell lung cancer, affected the donors. In TCRdb, the PCR reads were re-called with MiXCR into one record per CDR3 protein. The sample has about 20,000 distinct CDR3 sequences; roughly 51% are singletons. The rearrangement joins TRBV4-2 to TRBJ2-2; D is possibly TRBD2 (6 bases). Sequencing input: CD8+ T cells from the center of a lung tumor. The sequence came from a female donor with lung adenocarcinoma. The CD4 and CD8 labels of this study may be unreliable. CDR3 loop: CASSHNEMSSENTGELFF. The CDR3 DNA reads as TGTGCCAGCAGCCACAATGAGATGTCTAGCGAGAACACCGGGGAGCTGTTTTTT.